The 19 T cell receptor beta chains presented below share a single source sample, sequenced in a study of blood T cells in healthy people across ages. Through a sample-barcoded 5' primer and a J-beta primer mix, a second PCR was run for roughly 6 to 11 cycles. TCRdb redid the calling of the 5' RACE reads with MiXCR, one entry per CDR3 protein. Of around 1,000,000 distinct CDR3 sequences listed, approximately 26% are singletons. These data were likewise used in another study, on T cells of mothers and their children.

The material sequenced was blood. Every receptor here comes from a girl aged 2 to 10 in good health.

In nucleotides, the CDR3 is TGTGCCAGCGCCCCTGAGCTCCAAGAGACCCAGTACTTC. Protein sequence: CASAPELQETQYF. V gene TRBV27 combines with J gene TRBJ2-5, with D hard to call. V lost 8 bases to trimming and J lost 1 base, with 11 bases between them. The length of the CDR3 is 13 residues. Germline CDR1 is MNHEY and CDR2 is SMNVEV (reference sequence).

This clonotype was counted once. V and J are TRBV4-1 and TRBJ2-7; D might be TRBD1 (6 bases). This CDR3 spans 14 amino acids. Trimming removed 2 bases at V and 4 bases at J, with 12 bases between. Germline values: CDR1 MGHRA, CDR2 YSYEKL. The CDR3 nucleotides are TGCGCCAGCAGCCAATTACAGGGAAGATACGAGCAGTACTTC. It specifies CASSQLQGRYEQYF.

In nucleotides, the CDR3 is TGTGCCAGCAGCTTGGAGGGGAGTGACACTGAAGCTTTCTTT. It encodes CASSLEGSDTEAFF. This sequence joins TRBV11-2 and TRBJ1-1; D might be TRBD1 (5 bases). CDR1 and CDR2 (germline): SGHAT, FQNNGV. The CDR3 runs to 14 residues. The V and J ends lost 3 bases and 3 bases respectively, with 11 bases between them.

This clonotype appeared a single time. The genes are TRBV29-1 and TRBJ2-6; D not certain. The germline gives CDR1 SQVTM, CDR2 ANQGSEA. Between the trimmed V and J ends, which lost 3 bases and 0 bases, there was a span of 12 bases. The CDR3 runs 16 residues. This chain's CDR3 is CSVEKGSTSGANVLTF. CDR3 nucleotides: TGCAGCGTTGAGAAAGGGTCCACCTCTGGGGCCAACGTCCTGACTTTC.

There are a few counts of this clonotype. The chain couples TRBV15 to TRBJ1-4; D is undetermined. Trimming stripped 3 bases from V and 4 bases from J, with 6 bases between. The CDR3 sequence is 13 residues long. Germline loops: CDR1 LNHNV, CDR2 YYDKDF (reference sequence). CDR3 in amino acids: CATSSRFNEKLFF. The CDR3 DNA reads TGTGCCACCAGCAGCAGGTTTAATGAAAAACTGTTTTTT.

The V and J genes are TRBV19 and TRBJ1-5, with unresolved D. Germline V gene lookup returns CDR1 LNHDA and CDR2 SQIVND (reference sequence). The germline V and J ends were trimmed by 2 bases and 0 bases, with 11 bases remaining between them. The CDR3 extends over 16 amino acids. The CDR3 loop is CASSIQAGHSNQPQHF. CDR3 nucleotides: TGTGCCAGTAGTATACAGGCCGGCCATAGCAATCAGCCCCAGCATTTT.

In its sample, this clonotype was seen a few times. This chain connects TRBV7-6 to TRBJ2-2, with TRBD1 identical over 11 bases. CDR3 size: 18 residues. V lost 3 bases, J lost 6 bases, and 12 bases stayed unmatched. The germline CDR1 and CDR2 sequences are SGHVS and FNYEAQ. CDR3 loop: CASSFFAAGQGAAGELFF. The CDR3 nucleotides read TGTGCCAGCAGCTTTTTCGCAGCCGGACAGGGGGCTGCCGGGGAGCTGTTTTTT.

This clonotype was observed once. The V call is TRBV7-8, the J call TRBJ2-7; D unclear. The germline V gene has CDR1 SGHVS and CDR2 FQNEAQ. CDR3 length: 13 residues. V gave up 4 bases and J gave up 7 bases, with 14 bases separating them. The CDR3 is CASSSRAVWEQYF. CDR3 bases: TGTGCCAGCAGCTCCCGTGCGGTGTGGGAGCAGTACTTC.

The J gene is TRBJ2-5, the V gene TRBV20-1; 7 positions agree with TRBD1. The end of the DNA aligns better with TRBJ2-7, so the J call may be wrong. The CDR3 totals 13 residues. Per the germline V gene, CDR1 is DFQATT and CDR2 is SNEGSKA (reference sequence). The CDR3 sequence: CSARWTGSYEQYF. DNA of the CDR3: TGCAGTGCTAGGTGGACAGGCTCCTACGAGCAGTACTTC.

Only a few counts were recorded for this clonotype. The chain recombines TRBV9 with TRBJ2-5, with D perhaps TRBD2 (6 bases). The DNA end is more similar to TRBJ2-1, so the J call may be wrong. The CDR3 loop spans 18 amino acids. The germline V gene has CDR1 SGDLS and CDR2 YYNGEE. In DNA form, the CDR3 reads TGTGCCAGCAGCGCGACCTCATACGGGACTGGTTTGCCGAGTAAGCAGTTCTTC. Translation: CASSATSYGTGLPSKQFF.

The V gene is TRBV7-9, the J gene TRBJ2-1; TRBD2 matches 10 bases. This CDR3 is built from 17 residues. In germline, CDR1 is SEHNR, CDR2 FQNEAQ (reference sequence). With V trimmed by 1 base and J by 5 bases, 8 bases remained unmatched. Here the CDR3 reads CASSLEIAGGPDNEQFF. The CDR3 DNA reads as TGTGCCAGCAGCTTAGAGATAGCGGGAGGTCCTGACAATGAGCAGTTCTTC.

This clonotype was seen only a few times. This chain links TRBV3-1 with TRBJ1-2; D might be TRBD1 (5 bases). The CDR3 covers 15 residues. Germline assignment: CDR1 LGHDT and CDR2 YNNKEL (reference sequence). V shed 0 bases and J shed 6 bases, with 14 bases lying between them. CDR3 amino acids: CASSQDDFGGDGYTF. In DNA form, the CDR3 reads TGTGCCAGCAGCCAAGACGACTTCGGAGGGGATGGCTACACCTTC.

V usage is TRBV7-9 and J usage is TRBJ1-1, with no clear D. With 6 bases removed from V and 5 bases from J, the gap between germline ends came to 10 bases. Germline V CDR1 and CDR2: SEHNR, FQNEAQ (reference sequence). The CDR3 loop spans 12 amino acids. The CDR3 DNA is TGTGCCAGCAGGCCTGAATGGACTGAAGCTTTCTTT. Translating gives CASRPEWTEAFF.

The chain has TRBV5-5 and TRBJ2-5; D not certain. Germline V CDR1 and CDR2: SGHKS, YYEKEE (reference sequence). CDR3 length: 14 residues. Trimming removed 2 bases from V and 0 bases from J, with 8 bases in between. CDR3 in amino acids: CASSFMMNQETQYF. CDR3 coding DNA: TGTGCCAGCAGCTTTATGATGAACCAAGAGACCCAGTACTTC.

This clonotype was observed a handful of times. The CDR3 DNA follows: TGTGCCAGCAGTCTTCGGACAACTCGCTACGAGCAGTACTTC. It is translated as CASSLRTTRYEQYF. J is TRBJ2-7 and V is TRBV12-3 or TRBV12-4, with D tentatively TRBD1 (5 bases). V was clipped by 5 bases and J by 3 bases, with 14 bases between them. This CDR3 is 14 amino acids long.

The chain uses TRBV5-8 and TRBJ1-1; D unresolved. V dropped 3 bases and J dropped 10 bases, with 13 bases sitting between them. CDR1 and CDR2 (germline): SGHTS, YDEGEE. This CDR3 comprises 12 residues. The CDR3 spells CASSSAGHGAFF. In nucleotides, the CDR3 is TGTGCCAGCAGCTCCGCCGGGCATGGAGCTTTCTTT.

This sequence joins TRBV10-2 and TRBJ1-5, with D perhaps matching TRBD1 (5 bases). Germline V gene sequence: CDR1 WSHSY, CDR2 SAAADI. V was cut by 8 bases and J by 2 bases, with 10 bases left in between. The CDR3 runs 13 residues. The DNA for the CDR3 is TGCGCCAGCTGGGCGGGGGGCAATCAGCCCCAGCATTTT. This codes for CASWAGGNQPQHF.

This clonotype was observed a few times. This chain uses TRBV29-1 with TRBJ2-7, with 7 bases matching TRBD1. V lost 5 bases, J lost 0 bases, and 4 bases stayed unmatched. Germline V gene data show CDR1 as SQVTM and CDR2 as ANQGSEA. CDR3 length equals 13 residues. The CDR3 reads CSVRGQSSYEQYF. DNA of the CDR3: TGCAGCGTTAGGGGACAGTCCTCCTACGAGCAGTACTTC.

The CDR3 sequence is CASSGRGVWETQYF. The CDR3 DNA reads as TGTGCCAGTAGTGGGCGTGGTGTATGGGAGACCCAGTACTTC. The J gene is TRBJ2-5, the V gene TRBV19; D remains ambiguous. V lost 5 bases and J 5 bases, leaving 15 bases between the germline ends. The CDR3 spans 14 residues. In germline, CDR1 is LNHDA, CDR2 SQIVND (reference sequence).